This TCR beta chain was captured by sequencing in a study of molecular identifiers for immune sequencing clone quantification. Study outcomes and limitations: Spiked Jurkat TCR RNA equivalent to one cell was reportedly detectable in around 980,000 naive cells. Barcodes shared by identical TCR molecules could lead to underestimated sizes of highly expanded clones. Over 97% of effector molecules, but under 1% in naive cells, were held by clones with more than 20 RNA copies.

V lost 10 bases, J lost 4 bases, and 9 bases stayed unmatched. This CDR3 has 14 residues. The germline V gene encodes CDR1 SNHLY and CDR2 FYNNEI. Naive CD8 T cells underwent sorting with the CD8+CD4-CCR7+CD45RA+ definition. TCRdb processed the PCR reads anew with MiXCR; each CDR3 protein has one entry. Counted here are some 41,000 distinct CDR3 sequences, about a fifth occurring once; the ten biggest clones make up roughly 7%. This clonotype was seen ten or more times. The antigen remains unidentified. The chain uses TRBV2 and TRBJ2-3; 9 bases fit TRBD1. This receptor was identified in a human donor in good health. Some libraries in this study had Jurkat cell RNA spiked in. The source material was naive CD8+ T cells from blood, with Jurkat cell RNA spiked in. Subset in this sample: FACS-sorted CD8+CD4-CCR7+CD45RA+ naive T cells. CDR3 amino acids: CANGDRVSPDTQYF. CDR3 nucleotide sequence: TGTGCCAACGGGGACAGGGTTAGTCCAGATACGCAGTATTTT.